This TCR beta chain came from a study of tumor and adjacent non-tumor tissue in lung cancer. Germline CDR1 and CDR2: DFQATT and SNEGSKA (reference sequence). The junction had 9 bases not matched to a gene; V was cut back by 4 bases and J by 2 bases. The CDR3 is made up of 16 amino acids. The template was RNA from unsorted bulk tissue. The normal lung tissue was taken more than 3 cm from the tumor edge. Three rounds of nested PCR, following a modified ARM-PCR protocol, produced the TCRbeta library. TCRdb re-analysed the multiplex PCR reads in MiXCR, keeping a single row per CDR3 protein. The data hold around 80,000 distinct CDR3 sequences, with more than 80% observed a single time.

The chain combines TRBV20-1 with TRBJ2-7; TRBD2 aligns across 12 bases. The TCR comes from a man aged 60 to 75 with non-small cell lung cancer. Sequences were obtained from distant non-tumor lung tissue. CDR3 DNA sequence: TGCAGTGCTACCGGACCAGGACTAGCGGGAACCTACGAGCAGTACTTC. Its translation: CSATGPGLAGTYEQYF.